Here is one T cell receptor beta chain with its context. The antigen is not known. The sample originates from a study of T cell responses to AZD1222 COVID-19 vaccine. In the study overall: Timing groups of about 4 and about 12 weeks for second doses were pooled.

Whole-study findings and limits: Among the donors, most were white British and more were female, and clonal diversity was possibly underestimated. Spike-specific TCR breadth and depth went up after people got two AZD1222 doses. Regions 160-218 and 743-854 dominated among vaccine-associated CD4 TCRs spanning spike.

Clones were sequenced by immunoSEQ multiplex PCR, and TCRdb holds only the in-frame ones, with some missing. The sample consists of roughly 120,000 clones, approximately 84% of them appearing once. The length of the CDR3 is 16 residues. The germline V gene has CDR1 SEHNR and CDR2 FQNEAQ (reference sequence). The J segment lost 4 bases and the V segment lost 5 bases, leaving 9 bases of the junction unmatched. This sequence originates from an adult in good health. The V call is TRBV7-9, the J call TRBJ1-3; 9 bases match TRBD1. The specimen was peripheral blood, collected on day 0 of AZD1222 vaccination. CDR3 residues: CASSPTGTGWGNTIYF. The DNA for the CDR3 is TGTGCCAGCAGCCCCACCGGGACAGGGTGGGGAAACACCATATATTTT.